A selection of T cell receptor beta chains follows, all from one sample in a study of PD-L1 blockade in urothelial cancer. Clones were sequenced by immunoSEQ multiplex PCR, and TCRdb holds only the in-frame ones, with some missing. The sample includes 66,000 or so clones, roughly 86% of them seen just once. The sample in question was PBMCs, obtained around atezolizumab (anti-PD-L1) treatment. The receptors come from a man aged 55 to 70 with urothelial cancer. Each CDR3 is given with its conserved first and last residue. The order of the fields is CDR3 length, V gene, D gene, J gene, clone size, CDR3 DNA, CDR3 protein. The D gene is left open where the match is weak. Only some rows state a clone size, as once, few, many or a class for expanded clones.

15,TRBV19,TRBD1,TRBJ1-2,-,TGTGCCAGTGGAGACAGGGGGCCTCCAGAATATGGCTACACCTTC,CASGDRGPPEYGYTF
13,TRBV10-3,-,TRBJ1-3,-,TGTGCCATCAGTTCCCAGGGGTCTAACACCATATATTTT,CAISSQGSNTIYF
17,TRBV18,TRBD1,TRBJ1-2,-,TGTGCCAGCTCACCGAGGGGACAGGATCCCTATAGATATGGCTACACCTTC,CASSPRGQDPYRYGYTF
14,TRBV4-1,-,TRBJ1-4,-,TGCGCCAGCAGCCAGCAAGAGGATAATGAAAAACTGTTTTTT,CASSQQEDNEKLFF
17,TRBV5-1,TRBD2,TRBJ2-5,-,TGCGCCAGCAGCTTGGCGCGAGCGGGGGGGCGACAAGAGACCCAGTACTTC,CASSLARAGGRQETQYF
14,TRBV19,TRBD2,TRBJ2-3,-,TGTGCCAGTAAACGGGAGGGGAGCACAGATACGCAGTATTTT,CASKREGSTDTQYF
14,TRBV19,TRBD1,TRBJ2-2,-,TGTGCCAGTATCGGGACAGGGACCACCGGGGAGCTGTTTTTT,CASIGTGTTGELFF
14,TRBV11-3,TRBD1,TRBJ2-7,-,TGTGCCAGCAGCTCCCCACAGGGGTCGTACGAGCAGTACTTC,CASSSPQGSYEQYF
16,TRBV30,TRBD1,TRBJ1-1,-,TGTGCCTGGAGTGGTGGGACAGGGGGCTGGAACACTGAAGCTTTCTTT,CAWSGGTGGWNTEAFF
15,TRBV9,-,TRBJ1-6,-,TGTGCCAGCAGCGTAGACCTCCCCCTTACGGCACCCCTCCACTTT,CASSVDLPLTAPLHF
11,TRBV9,-,TRBJ1-2,once,TGTGCCAGCAGCGACAGGTATGGCTACACCTTC,CASSDRYGYTF
15,TRBV7-6,-,TRBJ2-5,-,TGTGCCAGCAGCTTAGTTCCCAGGCTACAAGAGACCCAGTACTTC,CASSLVPRLQETQYF
15,TRBV10-2,-,TRBJ2-1,-,TGCGCCAGCAGGGACGACAGGTTGCCTGATCTTGAGCAGTTCTTC,CASRDDRLPDLEQFF
17,TRBV4-2,TRBD2,TRBJ2-1,few,TGTGCCAGCAGCCAAGCTTCCCTGCGGGGGGGCCAAAATGAGCAGTTCTTC,CASSQASLRGGQNEQFF
16,TRBV10-3,TRBD2,TRBJ2-2,-,TGTGCCATTCAAAAACTAGCGGGAGGACTCAGCGGGGAGCTGTTTTTT,CAIQKLAGGLSGELFF
15,TRBV7-9,TRBD1,TRBJ1-5,once,TGTGCCAGCAGCCTCGGGACAGGGTACAATCAGCCCCAGCATTTT,CASSLGTGYNQPQHF